Listed below are T cell receptor beta chains from one sample, sequenced in a study of shared clonotypes between healthy human individuals. Generated by immunoSEQ multiplex PCR, the TCRdb table keeps only in-frame clones and is missing some. The repertoire consists of 800,000 to 1,200,000 clones, with about 84% occurring once and the leading ten covering about 0.52%. The sample taken for sequencing was memory CD4+ T cells from PBMCs. The receptor set was obtained from a man between 18 and 29 years old in good health. Some clones in this sample may be carry-over from other donors' samples. Each CDR3 is given with its conserved first and last residue. A D gene is named only where the DNA matches it firmly. Clone size is given for some rows only: seen once, a few or many times, or a class if the clone is expanded.

TRBD1	few	TRBJ2-7	TRBV28	TGTGCCAGCACTCCTCCGGGACAGGGCACCTACGAGCAGTACTTC	CASTPPGQGTYEQYF
.	.	TRBJ2-7	TRBV28	TGTGCCAGCATACAACGGGGTTTGAGGGAGCAGTACTTC	CASIQRGLREQYF
TRBD2	.	TRBJ2-5	TRBV10-3	TGTGCCATCAAACCGGGACTAGCGGGGGAGACCCAGTACTTC	CAIKPGLAGETQYF
TRBD2	.	TRBJ2-1	TRBV11-1	TGTGCCAGCAGCCCGAACGGACTAGCGGGGAGGAGCTCCTACAATGAGCAGTTCTTC	CASSPNGLAGRSSYNEQFF
.	.	TRBJ2-4	TRBV19	TGTGCCAGTAGTATGCACAGAGTCCTAGCCAAAAACATTCAGTACTTC	CASSMHRVLAKNIQYF
.	many	TRBJ1-2	TRBV6-5	TGTGCCAGCAGTTACTCGATGTGGGGGCCCTATGGCTACACCTTC	CASSYSMWGPYGYTF
TRBD1	.	TRBJ1-2	TRBV5-1	TGCGCCAGCAGCCTCGACAGGGATGGCTACACCTTC	CASSLDRDGYTF
TRBD1	.	TRBJ2-3	TRBV28	TGTGCCAGCAGTTTCAAATGGAGCAGGGGGAAAGATACGCAGTATTTT	CASSFKWSRGKDTQYF
TRBD1	.	TRBJ2-7	TRBV7-2	TGTGCCAGCAGCTGGGGGGACAGGGCCTACGAGCAGTACTTC	CASSWGDRAYEQYF
TRBD2	once	TRBJ2-7	TRBV29-1	TGCAGCGTTGAAGTAAGGGTCGGAGGGACTAGCGGGGGGGTCTACTTC	CSVEVRVGGTSGGVYF
.	.	TRBJ1-5	TRBV7-8	TGTGCCAGCAGCTTAGAGGGGGGTAATAGCAATCAGCCCCAGCATTTT	CASSLEGGNSNQPQHF
.	.	TRBJ1-4	TRBV6-6	TGTGCCAGCACCAAGGGGGGAGCTAATGAAAAACTGTTTTTT	CASTKGGANEKLFF
.	.	TRBJ1-1	TRBV19	TGTGCCAGTACTCAGGTCATGAACACTGAAGCTTTCTTT	CASTQVMNTEAFF
TRBD1	.	TRBJ2-1	TRBV4-3	TGCGCCAGCAGCCAAACAGGGGGCCATGAGCAGTTCTTC	CASSQTGGHEQFF
.	.	TRBJ2-1	TRBV7-9	TGTGCCAGCAGCGAAAGAGGGACGGGACTCAATGAGCAGTTCTTC	CASSERGTGLNEQFF
.	once	TRBJ2-7	TRBV7-2	TGTGCCAGCAGCTTTATTGGGGGGCTACACTACGAGCAGTACTTC	CASSFIGGLHYEQYF
.	.	TRBJ1-4	TRBV5-1	TGCGCCAGCAGCTTGGCCTTCGGGGGGGCTAATGAAAAACTGTTTTTT	CASSLAFGGANEKLFF
.	.	TRBJ1-1	TRBV5-1	TGCGCCAGCAGCTTGGCCACCTTCATGAACACTGAAGCTTTCTTT	CASSLATFMNTEAFF
.	.	TRBJ2-5	TRBV30	TGTGCCTGGAGTGTACTCAGGGCCGCCGGAGAGACCCAGTACTTC	CAWSVLRAAGETQYF
.	.	TRBJ1-4	TRBV7-9	TGTGCCAGCAGCTTTAGACGGGGGGGTGCAACTAATGAAAAACTGTTTTTT	CASSFRRGGATNEKLFF
.	.	TRBJ1-2	TRBV25-1	TGTGCCAGCAGTGAGGGTGAGAACTATGGCTACACCTTC	CASSEGENYGYTF
TRBD2	.	TRBJ2-3	TRBV9	TGTGCCAGCAGCACGAGACCAGGCCGTAGCGGGAAGTCAGATACGCAGTATTTT	CASSTRPGRSGKSDTQYF
.	.	TRBJ2-7	TRBV11-2	TGTGCCAGCAGCTTAGGGCGTTACGAGCAGTACTTC	CASSLGRYEQYF
.	few	TRBJ1-1	TRBV6-7	TGTGCTTACCATTACGACGGGACCCCCGACACTGAAGCTTTCTTT	CAYHYDGTPDTEAFF
.	.	TRBJ1-2	TRBV5-4	TGTGCCAGCAGCCAATCCCCAGGGTATGGCTACACCTTC	CASSQSPGYGYTF
.	few	TRBJ1-2	TRBV11-1	TGTGCCAGCAGCTTAAGGGGGGCCCCTGGCTACACCTTC	CASSLRGAPGYTF
TRBD2	.	TRBJ2-7	TRBV27	TGTGCCAGCAGTTTTAGGCTAGCGGGAGGGTCACACTCCTACGAGCAGTACTTC	CASSFRLAGGSHSYEQYF
TRBD2	once	TRBJ2-3	TRBV10-2	TGCGCCAGCAGCGCCCTCCGACTAGCGGGAGGTGCAGATACGCAGTATTTT	CASSALRLAGGADTQYF
TRBD2	.	TRBJ2-1	TRBV28	TGTGCCAGCAGTTGGGGACTAGCGGGAGTGAGGAATGAGCAGTTCTTC	CASSWGLAGVRNEQFF
TRBD2	.	TRBJ2-7	TRBV6-6	TGTGCCAGCAGTACCTCTAGCGGGAGCTCCTACGAGCAGTACTTC	CASSTSSGSSYEQYF
.	few	TRBJ1-2	TRBV28	TGTGCCAGCTGCTTCGGGGGGAGCTATGGCTACACCTTC	CASCFGGSYGYTF
TRBD2	.	TRBJ2-1	TRBV7-2	TGTGCCAGCAGCTCACCGACTAGCGGGAGGTTTAATGAGCAGTTCTTC	CASSSPTSGRFNEQFF
.	.	TRBJ2-5	TRBV5-1	TGCGCCAGCAGCTTTGCGGGGGCGACGCAAGAGACCCAGTACTTC	CASSFAGATQETQYF
.	.	TRBJ1-3	TRBV28	TGTGCCAGCAGTTTTAGACAGAGCTCTGGAAACACCATATATTTT	CASSFRQSSGNTIYF
.	.	TRBJ2-7	TRBV18	TGTGCCAGCTCACCAGGAACCAGGGACGAGCAGTACTTC	CASSPGTRDEQYF
TRBD1	.	TRBJ2-6	TRBV2	TGTGCCAGCAGACAGGGGTCCGGGGCCAACGTCCTGACTTTC	CASRQGSGANVLTF
TRBD2	.	TRBJ2-1	TRBV5-1	TGCGCCAGCAGCTCCGGACTAGCGGGAACCAATGAGCAGTTCTTC	CASSSGLAGTNEQFF
TRBD2	.	TRBJ2-1	TRBV4-1	TGCGCCAGCAGCCTACATACTAGCGGAGTTTACAATGAGCAGTTCTTC	CASSLHTSGVYNEQFF
TRBD2	.	TRBJ2-5	TRBV4-1	TGCGCCAGCAGCCAAGCTATCGGGCTAGCGGGAACAGAGACCCAGTACTTC	CASSQAIGLAGTETQYF
TRBD2	once	TRBJ2-1	TRBV5-1	TGCGCCAGCAGCTTGGCCTCGGGGGGTACCTACAATGAGCAGTTCTTC	CASSLASGGTYNEQFF
.	.	TRBJ1-2	TRBV5-6	TGTGCCAGCAGCTTGGGGGGCGGAACCTTCTATGGCTACACCTTC	CASSLGGGTFYGYTF
.	once	TRBJ1-2	TRBV6-1	TGTGCCAGCAGAAGGGCGGGGTCGGACTATGGCTACACCTTC	CASRRAGSDYGYTF
.	once	TRBJ2-5	TRBV15	TGTGCCACCAGCAGAGATCCGGAAGAGACCCAGTACTTC	CATSRDPEETQYF
.	.	TRBJ1-4	TRBV5-1	TGCGCCAGCACGTCCTCGGGCGGCGGACATGAAAAACTGTTTTTT	CASTSSGGGHEKLFF
.	once	TRBJ2-5	TRBV28	TGTGCCAGCAGTTCCATACCTACGGAGACCCAGTACTTC	CASSSIPTETQYF
.	.	TRBJ1-4	TRBV5-4	TGTGCCAGCAGCTTGGCCGGGCAGGCTAATGAAAAACTGTTTTTT	CASSLAGQANEKLFF
.	.	TRBJ1-1	TRBV7-9	TGTGCCAGCAGCGCGACGCGGATGAACACTGAAGCTTTCTTT	CASSATRMNTEAFF
TRBD1	once	TRBJ1-5	TRBV19	TGTGCCAGTAGCGGGACAGGGGTTTACAATCAGCCCCAGCATTTT	CASSGTGVYNQPQHF